One sample yielded the 21 T cell receptor beta chains listed below, sequenced in a study of PD-1 blockade in classical Hodgkin lymphoma. Following autologous stem cell transplantation, relapse occurred in every patient, and exposure to brentuximab vedotin varied. Data came from immunoSEQ multiplex PCR; TCRdb stores just in-frame clones and leaves some out. The table lists 46,000 or so clones, 65% to 85% of them singletons. Sequenced material: peripheral blood mononuclear cells (PBMCs), taken at baseline. These TCRs come from a human donor with classical Hodgkin lymphoma.

This chain connects TRBV5-8 to TRBJ2-5; D is undetermined. Trimming took 0 bases from V and 5 from J, leaving 11 bases between them. Germline V lookup: CDR1 SGHTS, CDR2 YDEGEE. The CDR3 sequence is 14 residues long. Written as DNA, the CDR3 is TGTGCCAGCAGCTTGGTCCGTTCACAGGAGACCCAGTACTTC. It is translated as CASSLVRSQETQYF. The full variable domain, with the rest looked up from reference TRBV5-8 and TRBJ2-5, is EAGVTQSPTHLIKTRGQQATLRCSPISGHTSVYWYQQALGLGLQFLLWYDEGEERNRGNFPPRFSGRQFPNYSSELNVNALELEDSALYLCASSLVRSQETQYFGPGTRLLVL.

In this sample, this clone turned up a few times. The genes are TRBV6-5 and TRBJ1-1, with TRBD1 matching over 7 bases. J gave up 9 bases and V 5 bases, and 12 bases lay outside the gene matches. Germline CDR1 MNHEY, CDR2 SVGAGI. The CDR3 runs to 14 residues. In DNA, the CDR3 is TGTGCCAGCAGTCCTGACCTTACAGGGGCCCAAGCTTTCTTT. Residues: CASSPDLTGAQAFF.

V and J are TRBV5-1 and TRBJ2-1, with a possible D match to TRBD2 (5 bases). Germline-derived CDR1 and CDR2 are SGHRS and YFSETQ. This CDR3 spans 14 amino acids. V lost 5 bases, J lost 2 bases, and 11 bases lay in between. CDR3 coding DNA: TGCGCCAGCAGTGTGGACTCGCCCTACAATGAGCAGTTCTTC. Its protein product is CASSVDSPYNEQFF.

This chain uses TRBV27 with TRBJ2-7; no reliable D call. The CDR3 consists of 16 residues. V was shortened by 6 bases and J by 0 bases, with 18 bases between the two germline ends. The germline V gene encodes CDR1 MNHEY and CDR2 SMNVEV (reference sequence). DNA of the CDR3: TGTGCCAGCAGCTTAGGGAAATATTGGTCCTCCTACGAGCAGTACTTC. Amino acid sequence: CASSLGKYWSSYEQYF.

This chain uses TRBV6-1 with TRBJ1-1; possible D gene TRBD1, 5 bases. The V and J ends lost 0 bases and 9 bases respectively, with 11 bases between them. From germline, CDR1 is MNHNS and CDR2 SASEGT. This CDR3 spans 13 amino acids. As DNA, the CDR3 is TGTGCCAGCAGTGAAGCCGAGGGGCTGAAAGCTTTCTTT. This gives the protein CASSEAEGLKAFF.

The chain is built from TRBV4-1 and TRBJ1-4; maybe TRBD1 (6 bases). Germline V gene sequence: CDR1 MGHRA, CDR2 YSYEKL. The CDR3 is 16 residues long. V lost 0 bases and J 3 bases, leaving 11 bases between the germline ends. The DNA of the CDR3 is TGCGCCAGCAGCCAAGAGGGACACGGGTCTAATGAAAAACTGTTTTTT. Amino acids: CASSQEGHGSNEKLFF.

The chain employs TRBV18 and TRBJ2-1; D is possibly TRBD1 or TRBD2 (6 bases each). Trimming cost V 3 bases and J 2 bases, with 11 bases left between them. CDR3 length: 15 amino acids. In germline, CDR1 is KGHSH, CDR2 LQKENI. CDR3 DNA: TGTGCCAGCTCACCGACGGGGGCCCCCTACAATGAGCAGTTCTTC. Translating it yields CASSPTGAPYNEQFF.

This clone showed up just once. This rearrangement joins TRBV5-5 to TRBJ2-7; maybe TRBD2 (6 bases). Between the trimmed V and J ends, which lost 4 bases and 5 bases, there was a span of 13 bases. The CDR3 consists of 13 residues. Germline V CDR1 and CDR2: SGHKS, YYEKEE (reference sequence). This chain's CDR3 is CASSPWRANEQYF. The CDR3 DNA follows: TGTGCCAGCAGCCCGTGGAGGGCCAACGAGCAGTACTTC.

This clone has a single count. The V call is TRBV11-3, the J call TRBJ2-7; TRBD2 aligns across 9 bases. V trimming: 5 bases; J trimming: 3 bases; junction bases outside the gene matches: 11. Germline V gene lookup returns CDR1 SGHNT and CDR2 YENEEA. The CDR3 has 16 residues. CDR3 sequence reads: CASSPLSGSDIYEQYF. CDR3 nucleotides: TGTGCCAGCAGCCCCCTTAGCGGGAGTGATATCTACGAGCAGTACTTC.

The chain has TRBV21-1 and TRBJ2-2; TRBD1 reflects the table's D call only, with no check against the DNA. TRBV21-1 is classified as a pseudogene. This CDR3 spans 15 amino acids. CDR3 in amino acids: CASSPRRGPYGELFF. The CDR3 nucleotides are TGTGCCAGCAGCCCCCGCAGGGGGCCTTACGGGGAGCTGTTTTTT.

This chain links TRBV27 with TRBJ1-5, with D unclear. There are 14 residues in the CDR3. CDR1 and CDR2 from the germline V gene are MNHEY and SMNVEV (reference sequence). V was cut by 8 bases and J by 6 bases, with 17 bases left in between. The CDR3 sequence is CASRPAAAGQPQHF. The CDR3 bases are TGTGCCAGCCGCCCGGCTGCCGCGGGTCAGCCCCAGCATTTT.

The chain has TRBV18 and TRBJ1-1; TRBD1 might be the D (6 bases). Germline loops: CDR1 KGHSH, CDR2 LQKENI. Deletions cut 4 bases from V and 1 base from J, with 25 bases between. The CDR3 covers 19 residues. Written as DNA, the CDR3 is TGTGCCAGCTCACGAAAACCGGGGGGCAGCCCAACTTCGAACACTGAAGCTTTCTTT. This encodes CASSRKPGGSPTSNTEAFF.

This chain links TRBV7-6 with TRBJ1-3, with no clear D. The CDR3 totals 16 residues. Germline values: CDR1 SGHVS, CDR2 FNYEAQ. Trimming shortened V by 5 bases and J by 0 bases, and 14 bases separated the two germline ends. The CDR3 loop reads CASSKELQLSGNTIYF. CDR3 DNA sequence: TGTGCCAGCAGCAAAGAGTTACAGCTCTCTGGAAACACCATATATTTT.

J is TRBJ1-5 and V is TRBV28, with D possibly matching TRBD1 (6 bases). This CDR3 has 15 amino acids. V was pared by 2 bases and J by 7 bases, with 15 bases between. Germline values: CDR1 MDHEN, CDR2 SYDVKM. CDR3: CASSLMGARQQPQHF. Here the CDR3 DNA reads TGTGCCAGCAGTTTAATGGGGGCGCGACAGCAGCCCCAGCATTTT.

This rearrangement joins TRBV9 to TRBJ1-3; the D gene is possibly TRBD1 (5 bases). Germline loops: CDR1 SGDLS, CDR2 YYNGEE. V gave up 1 base and J gave up 0 bases, with 11 bases separating them. The CDR3 is made up of 16 amino acids. The CDR3: CASSVSGDRSGNTIYF. The DNA for the CDR3 is TGTGCCAGCAGCGTATCCGGGGACCGCTCTGGAAACACCATATATTTT.

The rearrangement uses TRBV9 and TRBJ2-1, with TRBD1 identical over 7 bases. Germline values: CDR1 SGDLS, CDR2 YYNGEE. There are 15 residues in the CDR3. V lost 4 bases and J lost 4; bases outside the gene matches: 8. The CDR3 is CASSPLGTDYNEQFF. The CDR3 region has the DNA TGTGCCAGCAGCCCCTTAGGGACAGATTACAATGAGCAGTTCTTC. The variable domain in full, completed from reference TRBV9 and TRBJ2-1, reads DSGVTQTPKHLITATGQRVTLRCSPRSGDLSVYWYQQSLDQGLQFLIQYYNGEERAKGNILERFSAQQFPDLHSELNLSSLELGDSALYFCASSPLGTDYNEQFFGPGTRLTVL.

This sequence joins TRBV19 and TRBJ1-5; D gene unclear. This CDR3 spans 14 amino acids. The ends were cut back, 3 bases at V and 2 bases at J, with 8 bases in the middle. From germline, CDR1 is LNHDA and CDR2 SQIVND (reference sequence). CDR3 DNA sequence: TGTGCCAGTAGTATCTATGAGGGCAATCAGCCCCAGCATTTT. Protein sequence: CASSIYEGNQPQHF. Combining the CDR3 with reference TRBV19 and TRBJ1-5 gives the whole variable domain DGGITQSPKYLFRKEGQNVTLSCEQNLNHDAMYWYRQDPGQGLRLIYYSQIVNDFQKGDIAEGYSVSREKKESFPLTVTSAQKNPTAFYLCASSIYEGNQPQHFGDGTRLSIL.

J is TRBJ1-4 and V is TRBV5-1; TRBD1 might be the D (6 bases). Trimming cost V 4 bases and J 11 bases, with 18 bases left between them. This CDR3 comprises 14 residues. Germline lookup yields CDR1 SGHRS and CDR2 YFSETQ. For the CDR3, the DNA is TGCGCCAGCAGCGATGACTCAGGGACACTCAAACTGTTTTTT. Its translation is CASSDDSGTLKLFF.

V is TRBV7-3 and J is TRBJ2-5; TRBD2 agrees at 7 bases. J gave up 1 base and V 10 bases, and 9 bases lay outside the gene matches. Per the germline V gene, CDR1 is SGHTA and CDR2 is FQGTGA. The CDR3 is 14 residues long. The CDR3, as DNA: TGTGCCACCTCATTGGGGGGGAGCCAAGAGACCCAGTACTTC. This encodes CATSLGGSQETQYF.

The CDR3 DNA follows: TGTGCCAGCTTGCCGGGCCTAGGAGGTTCCTATAATTCACCCCTCCACTTT. As protein: CASLPGLGGSYNSPLHF. J is TRBJ1-6 and V is TRBV2; unclear D gene. The CDR3 spans 17 residues. V lost 8 bases to trimming and J lost 1 base, with 18 bases between them. CDR1 SNHLY and CDR2 FYNNEI come from the germline V gene.

The rearrangement links TRBV6-1 to TRBJ1-2; possible D gene TRBD1, 6 bases. Between the trimmed V and J ends, which lost 6 bases and 8 bases, there was a span of 16 bases. CDR3 size: 13 residues. Looked up from germline, CDR1 is MNHNS and CDR2 is SASEGT. CDR3 region: CASSLRRGRGYTF. The CDR3, as DNA: TGTGCCAGCAGCCTTCGCAGGGGTCGAGGCTACACCTTC.